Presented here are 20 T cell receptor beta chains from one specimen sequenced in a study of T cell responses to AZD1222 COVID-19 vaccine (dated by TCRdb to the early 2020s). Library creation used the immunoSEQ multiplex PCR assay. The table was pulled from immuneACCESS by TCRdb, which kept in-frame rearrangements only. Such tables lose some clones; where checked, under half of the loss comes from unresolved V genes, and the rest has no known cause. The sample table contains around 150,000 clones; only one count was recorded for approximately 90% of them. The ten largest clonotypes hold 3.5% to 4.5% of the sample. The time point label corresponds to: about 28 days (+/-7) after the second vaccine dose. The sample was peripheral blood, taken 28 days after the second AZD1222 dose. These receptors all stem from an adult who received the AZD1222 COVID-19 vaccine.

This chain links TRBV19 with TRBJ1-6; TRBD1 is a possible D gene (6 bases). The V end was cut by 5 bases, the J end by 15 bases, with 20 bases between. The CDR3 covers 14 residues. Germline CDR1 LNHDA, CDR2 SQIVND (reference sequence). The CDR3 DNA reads TGTGCCAGTAGTGAGGGGGGACACCCAAGTCTCCTCCACTTT. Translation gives CASSEGGHPSLLHF.

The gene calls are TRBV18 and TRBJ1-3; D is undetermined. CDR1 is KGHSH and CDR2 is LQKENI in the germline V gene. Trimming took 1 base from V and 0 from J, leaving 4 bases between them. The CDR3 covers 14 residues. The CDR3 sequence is CASSPQGSGNTIYF. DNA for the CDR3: TGTGCCAGCTCACCACAGGGCTCTGGAAACACCATATATTTT.

CDR3 loop: CASSGTDFQETQYF. The CDR3 DNA reads TGTGCCAGCAGCGGTACAGATTTCCAAGAGACCCAGTACTTC. This chain connects TRBV7-3 to TRBJ2-5; no clear D. V shed 5 bases and J shed 1 base, with 11 bases lying between them. The germline gives CDR1 SGHTA, CDR2 FQGTGA. This CDR3 is built from 14 residues. Full variable domain (missing parts from reference TRBV7-3 and TRBJ2-5): GAGVSQTPSNKVTEKGKYVELRCDPISGHTALYWYRQSLGQGPEFLIYFQGTGAADDSGLPNDRFFAVRPEGSVSTLKIQRTERGDSAVYLCASSGTDFQETQYFGPGTRLLVL.

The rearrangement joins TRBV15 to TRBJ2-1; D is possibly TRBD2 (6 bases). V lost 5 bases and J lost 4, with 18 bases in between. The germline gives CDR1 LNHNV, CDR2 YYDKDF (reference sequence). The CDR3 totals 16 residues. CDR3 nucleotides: TGTGCCACCAGCCCCATCGCCGGGGGAGGTTACAATGAGCAGTTCTTC. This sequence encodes CATSPIAGGGYNEQFF.

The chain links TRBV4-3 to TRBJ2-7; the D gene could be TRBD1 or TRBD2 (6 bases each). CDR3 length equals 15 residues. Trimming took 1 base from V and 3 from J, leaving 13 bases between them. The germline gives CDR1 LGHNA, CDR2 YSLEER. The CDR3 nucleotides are TGCGCCAGCAGCCAAGGTTTGGGGGGCCTCTACGAGCAGTACTTC. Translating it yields CASSQGLGGLYEQYF.

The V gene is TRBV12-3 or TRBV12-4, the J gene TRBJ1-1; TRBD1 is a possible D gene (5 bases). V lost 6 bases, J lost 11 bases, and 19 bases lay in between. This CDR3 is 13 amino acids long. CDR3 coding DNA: TGTGCCAGCAGCCCCGGGACTGCTTTTGATGCTTTCTTT. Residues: CASSPGTAFDAFF.

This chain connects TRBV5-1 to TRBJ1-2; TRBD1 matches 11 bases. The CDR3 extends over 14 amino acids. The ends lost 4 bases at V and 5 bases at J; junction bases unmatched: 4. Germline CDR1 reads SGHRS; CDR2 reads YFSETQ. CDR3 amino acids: CASSAGDRGYGYTF. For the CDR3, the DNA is TGCGCCAGCAGCGCGGGGGACAGGGGGTATGGCTACACCTTC.

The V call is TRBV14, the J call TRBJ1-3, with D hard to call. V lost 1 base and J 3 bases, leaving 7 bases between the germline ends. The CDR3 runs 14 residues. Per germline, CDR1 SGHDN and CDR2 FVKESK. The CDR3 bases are TGTGCCAGCAGCCAAGTCGGAATTGGAAACACCATATATTTT. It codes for CASSQVGIGNTIYF. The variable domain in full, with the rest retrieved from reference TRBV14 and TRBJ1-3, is EAGVTQFPSHSVIEKGQTVTLRCDPISGHDNLYWYRRVMGKEIKFLLHFVKESKQDESGMPNNRFLAERTGGTYSTLKVQPAELEDSGVYFCASSQVGIGNTIYFGEGSWLTVV.

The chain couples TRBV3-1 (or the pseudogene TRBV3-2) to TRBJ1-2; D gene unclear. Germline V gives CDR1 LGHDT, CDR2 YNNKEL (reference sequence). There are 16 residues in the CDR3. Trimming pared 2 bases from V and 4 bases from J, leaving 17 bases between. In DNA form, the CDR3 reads TGTGCCAGCAGCCAAAGTATGCCCGACCGTGTCTATGGCTACACCTTC. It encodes CASSQSMPDRVYGYTF.

This CDR3 reads CASSYSPGVNYGYTF. The CDR3 nucleotides read TGTGCCAGCAGTTACTCGCCCGGGGTTAACTATGGCTACACCTTC. The genes are TRBV6-5 and TRBJ1-2; D call uncertain. Germline V gene sequence: CDR1 MNHEY, CDR2 SVGAGI. The CDR3 extends over 15 amino acids. The ends were cut back, 0 bases at V and 1 base at J, with 9 bases in the middle.

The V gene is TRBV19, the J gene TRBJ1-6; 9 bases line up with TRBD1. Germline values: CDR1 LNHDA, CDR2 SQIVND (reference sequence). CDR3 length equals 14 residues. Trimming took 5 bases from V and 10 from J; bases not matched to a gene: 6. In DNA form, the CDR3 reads TGTGCCAGTAGTGCCGACAGGGGGGGGTCACCCCTCCACTTT. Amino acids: CASSADRGGSPLHF.

The CDR3 coding sequence is TGTGCCAGCAGCTCAATCTCGGGGGGTCCCCAGCATTTT. Translated, it gives CASSSISGGPQHF. The gene calls are TRBV7-9 and TRBJ1-5; perhaps TRBD1 as D (5 bases). CDR3 length equals 13 residues. The ends were cut back, 4 bases at V and 10 bases at J, with 14 bases in the middle. Germline-derived CDR1 and CDR2 are SEHNR and FQNEAQ (reference sequence). The variable domain in full, with the rest retrieved from reference TRBV7-9 and TRBJ1-5, is DTGVSQNPRHKITKRGQNVTFRCDPISEHNRLYWYRQTLGQGPEFLTYFQNEAQLEKSRLLSDRFSAERPKGSFSTLEIQRTEQGDSAMYLCASSSISGGPQHFGDGTRLSIL.

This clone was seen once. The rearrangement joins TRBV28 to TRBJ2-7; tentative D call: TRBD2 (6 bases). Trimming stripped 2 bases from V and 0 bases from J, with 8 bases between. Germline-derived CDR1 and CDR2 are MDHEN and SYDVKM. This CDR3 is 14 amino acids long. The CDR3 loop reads CASSLVGSSYEQYF. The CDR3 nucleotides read TGTGCCAGCAGTTTAGTCGGGAGCTCCTACGAGCAGTACTTC.

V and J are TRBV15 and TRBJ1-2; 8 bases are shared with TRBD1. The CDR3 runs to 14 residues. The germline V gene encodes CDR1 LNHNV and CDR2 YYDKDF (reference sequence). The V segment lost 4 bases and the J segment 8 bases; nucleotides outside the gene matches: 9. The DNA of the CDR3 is TGTGCCACCAGCATGGAGGACAGGGCGGGCGGCTACACCTTC. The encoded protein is CATSMEDRAGGYTF.

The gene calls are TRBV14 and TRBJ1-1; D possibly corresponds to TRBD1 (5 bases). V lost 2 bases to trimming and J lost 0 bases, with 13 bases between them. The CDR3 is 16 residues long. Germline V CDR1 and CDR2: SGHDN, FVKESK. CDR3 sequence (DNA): TGTGCCAGCAGCCAACCCTCAGGGACCATGAACACTGAAGCTTTCTTT. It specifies CASSQPSGTMNTEAFF.

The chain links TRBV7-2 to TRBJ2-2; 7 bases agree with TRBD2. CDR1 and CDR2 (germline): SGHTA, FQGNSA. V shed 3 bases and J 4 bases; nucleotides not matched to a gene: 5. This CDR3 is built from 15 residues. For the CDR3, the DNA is TGTGCCAGCAGCTTCGCTAGCGGACCCACCGGGGAGCTGTTTTTT. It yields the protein CASSFASGPTGELFF.

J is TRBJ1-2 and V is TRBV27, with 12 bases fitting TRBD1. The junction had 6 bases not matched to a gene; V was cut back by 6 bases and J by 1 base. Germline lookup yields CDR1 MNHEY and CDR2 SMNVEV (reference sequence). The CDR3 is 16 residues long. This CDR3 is CASRAGTGGINYGYTF. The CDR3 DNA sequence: TGTGCCAGCAGAGCCGGGACAGGGGGCATTAACTATGGCTACACCTTC.

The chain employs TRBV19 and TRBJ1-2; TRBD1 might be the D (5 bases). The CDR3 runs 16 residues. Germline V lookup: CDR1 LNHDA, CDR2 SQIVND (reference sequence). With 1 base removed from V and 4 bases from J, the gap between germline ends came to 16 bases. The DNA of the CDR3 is TGTGCCAGTAGTATAGGGGTCGGGGCTGAAACCTATGGCTACACCTTC. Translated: CASSIGVGAETYGYTF.

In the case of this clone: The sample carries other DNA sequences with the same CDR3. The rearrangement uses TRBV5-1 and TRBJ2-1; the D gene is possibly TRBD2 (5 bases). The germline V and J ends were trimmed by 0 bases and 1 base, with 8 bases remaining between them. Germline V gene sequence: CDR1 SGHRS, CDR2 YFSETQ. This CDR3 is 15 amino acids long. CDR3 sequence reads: CASSLEGSSYNEQFF. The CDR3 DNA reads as TGCGCCAGCAGCTTGGAAGGGAGTTCCTACAATGAGCAGTTCTTC.

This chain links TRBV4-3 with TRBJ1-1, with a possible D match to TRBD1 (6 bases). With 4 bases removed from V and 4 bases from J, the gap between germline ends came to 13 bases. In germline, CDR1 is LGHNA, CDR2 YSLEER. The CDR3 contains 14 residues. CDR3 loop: CASSRSGGRTEAFF. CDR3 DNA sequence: TGCGCCAGCAGCCGCTCCGGGGGCCGCACTGAAGCTTTCTTT.